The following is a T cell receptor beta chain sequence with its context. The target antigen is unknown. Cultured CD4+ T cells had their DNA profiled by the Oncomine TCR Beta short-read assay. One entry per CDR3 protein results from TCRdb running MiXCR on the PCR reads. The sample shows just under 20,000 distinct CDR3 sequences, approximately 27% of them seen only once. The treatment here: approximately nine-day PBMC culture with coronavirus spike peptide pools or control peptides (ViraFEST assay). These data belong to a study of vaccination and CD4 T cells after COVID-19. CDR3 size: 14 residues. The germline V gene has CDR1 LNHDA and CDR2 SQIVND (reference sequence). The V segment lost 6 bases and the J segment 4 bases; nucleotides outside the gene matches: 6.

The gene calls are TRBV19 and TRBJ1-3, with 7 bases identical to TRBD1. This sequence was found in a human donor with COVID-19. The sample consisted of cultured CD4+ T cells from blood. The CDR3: CASSPGTVGNTIYF. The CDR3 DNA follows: TGTGCCAGTAGCCCCGGGACAGTAGGAAACACCATATATTTT.